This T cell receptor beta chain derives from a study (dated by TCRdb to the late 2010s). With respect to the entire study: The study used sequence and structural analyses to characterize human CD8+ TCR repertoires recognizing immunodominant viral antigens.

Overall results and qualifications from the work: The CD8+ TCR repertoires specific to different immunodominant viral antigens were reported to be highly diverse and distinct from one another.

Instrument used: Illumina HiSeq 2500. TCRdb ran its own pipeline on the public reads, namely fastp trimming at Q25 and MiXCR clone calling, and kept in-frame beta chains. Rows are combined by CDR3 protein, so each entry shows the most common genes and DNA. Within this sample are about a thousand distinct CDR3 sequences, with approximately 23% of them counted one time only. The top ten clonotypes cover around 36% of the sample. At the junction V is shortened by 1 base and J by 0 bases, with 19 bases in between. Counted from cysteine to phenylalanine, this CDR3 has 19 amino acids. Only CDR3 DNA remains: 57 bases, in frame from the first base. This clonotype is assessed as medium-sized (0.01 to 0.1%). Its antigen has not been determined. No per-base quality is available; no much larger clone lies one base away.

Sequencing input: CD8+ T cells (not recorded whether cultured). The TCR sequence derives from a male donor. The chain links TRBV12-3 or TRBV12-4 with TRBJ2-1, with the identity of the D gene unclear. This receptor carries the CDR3 CASSLDGVLGLNSYNEQFF. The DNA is TGTGCCAGCAGTTTAGATGGGGTGTTGGGTCTGAACTCCTACAATGAGCAGTTCTTC.